This T cell receptor beta chain was sequenced during a study of CD8+CD57+ T cells in acquired aplastic anemia. In the study overall: Sorted CD4+ and CD8+ cells gave an average of roughly 3.2 ug of DNA.

Selection for sequencing was limited to patients who had shown CD8+CD57+ cell expansion by flow cytometry. Acquired aplastic anemia of severe grade affected all patients. By the time of blood sampling, patients had still received no therapy. The junction had 8 bases not matched to a gene; V was cut back by 4 bases and J by 1 base. Germline lookup yields CDR1 KGHSH and CDR2 LQKENI. This CDR3 has 16 amino acids. Findings and limits, study-wide: Both patients and controls carried the same twenty-nine CD8+ CDR3 sequences.

TCR beta VDJ and CDR3 were profiled, and genomic DNA was the template. TCRdb ran MiXCR on the reads and lists one entry per CDR3 protein. The table includes tens of thousands of distinct CDR3 sequences, around 70% detected once. As regards this clonotype: The antigen remains unidentified.

Sample: sorted CD4+, CD8+, or CD8+CD57+ T cells (not recorded which) from PBMCs. This clonotype was sampled from a human donor with aplastic anemia. The J gene is TRBJ2-5, the V gene TRBV18; 8 nucleotides line up with TRBD2. CDR3 protein: CASSREVAGIQETQYF. As DNA, the CDR3 is TGTGCCAGCTCACGAGAAGTAGCGGGGATCCAAGAGACCCAGTACTTC.